This T cell receptor (beta chain) was documented in a study of blood T cell repertoires in COVID-19. Sequencing used immunoSEQ multiplex PCR; TCRdb keeps in-frame clones, though not all of them. The repertoire has a few hundred thousand clones, roughly 87% of them found once; the top ten carry about 4.9%. With 5 bases removed from V and 0 bases from J, the gap between germline ends came to 11 bases. The germline V gene has CDR1 SEHNR and CDR2 FQNEAQ (reference sequence). This CDR3 region has 15 residues. The receptor was isolated from a woman aged 45-59 years who had recovered from COVID-19. The sequenced material came from PBMCs or T cells enriched from blood (not recorded which). The chain uses TRBV7-9 and TRBJ1-5; unclear D gene. CDR3 bases: TGTGCCAGCAGCCCCAGCGTTACTAGCAATCAGCCCCAGCATTTT. Translating gives CASSPSVTSNQPQHF. Full variable domain (remainder filled in from reference TRBV7-9 and TRBJ1-5): DTGVSQNPRHKITKRGQNVTFRCDPISEHNRLYWYRQTLGQGPEFLTYFQNEAQLEKSRLLSDRFSAERPKGSFSTLEIQRTEQGDSAMYLCASSPSVTSNQPQHFGDGTRLSIL.